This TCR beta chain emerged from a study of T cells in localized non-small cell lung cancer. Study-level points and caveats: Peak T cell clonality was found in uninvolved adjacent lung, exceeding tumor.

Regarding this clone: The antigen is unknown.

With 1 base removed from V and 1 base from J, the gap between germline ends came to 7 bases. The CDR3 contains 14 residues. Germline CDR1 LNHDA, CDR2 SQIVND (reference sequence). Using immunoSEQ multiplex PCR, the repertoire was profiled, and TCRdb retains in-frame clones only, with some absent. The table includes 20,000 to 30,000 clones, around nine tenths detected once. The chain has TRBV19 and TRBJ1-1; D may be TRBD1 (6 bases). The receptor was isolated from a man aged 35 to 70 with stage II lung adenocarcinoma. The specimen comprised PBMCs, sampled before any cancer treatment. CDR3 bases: TGTGCCAGTAGTATAGGGACAGCGAACACTGAAGCTTTCTTT. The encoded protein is CASSIGTANTEAFF.